A single sample gave rise to the 32 T cell receptor beta chains below, sequenced in a study of CD8+ T cells in alopecia areata. RNA, once extracted, was reverse transcribed into cDNA for use as the sequencing template. Generated by immunoSEQ multiplex PCR, the TCRdb table keeps only in-frame clones and is missing some. The sample holds about 120,000 clones, and no clone turns up only once. The sequencing input was lesional skin. These receptors were collected from a C3H/HeJ mouse with alopecia areata. MHC haplotype: H2-k.

This clone has more than one count but fewer than ten. The translated DNA and TCRdb's protein are not identical at residue 10; the protein here was translated from the DNA. Gene names denote mouse genes. Read data end 3 residues before the CDR3 end; the end is taken from the germline J gene. The chain combines TRBV19 with TRBJ1-6; no definite D call. Being an ORF, TRBJ1-6 has a function that is uncertain. The length of the CDR3 is 13 residues. Looked up from germline, CDR1 is FNHDT and CDR2 is SITEND (reference sequence). Between the trimmed V and J ends, which lost 4 bases and 5 bases, there was a span of 7 bases. Partial CDR3 DNA: TGTGCCAGCAGTTCCAGAAATAATTCGCCC. Protein product: CASSSRNNSP. In full, the CDR3 reads CASSSRNNSPLYF.

This clone was counted between two and nine times. Germline and genes here are mouse. The sequenced fragment ends 4 residues before the CDR3 boundary, so the rest is inferred from the germline J gene. V is TRBV1 and J is TRBJ2-4, with a possible D match to TRBD1 (6 bases). Per germline, CDR1 NSQYPW and CDR2 LRSPGD (reference sequence). The V end lost 4 bases, the J end lost 0 bases, and 11 bases lay between the germline ends. The CDR3 contains 15 residues. The sequenced CDR3 bases are TGCACCTGCAGTGAGCCGGGACAAAGTCAAAAC. It specifies CTCSEPGQSQN. The full CDR3 is CTCSEPGQSQNTLYF.

About this clone: Here the gene names and germline are mouse. The read halts 4 residues ahead of the CDR3 end, with the missing end drawn from the germline J gene. The chain uses TRBV17 and TRBJ2-7, with 8 bases matching TRBD2. The CDR3 extends over 16 amino acids. From germline, CDR1 is MNHDT and CDR2 YYDKIL. V dropped 2 bases and J dropped 1; count of bases not matched to a gene: 7. CDR3 amino acids: CASSRTHWGRSYEQYF. The sequenced part of the CDR3 DNA is TGTGCTAGCAGTAGAACTCACTGGGGGAGGTCCTAT.

As concerns this clone: TCRdb and the translated DNA give different amino acids at residue 12; the protein presented here is the one translated from the DNA. The gene names here belong to mouse. Sequencing ends 3 residues short of the CDR3 end; the germline J gene provides the rest. This chain joins TRBV13-1 and TRBJ1-6, with 10 positions matching TRBD1. TRBJ1-6 qualifies as an ORF whose function is uncertain. Germline V gene data show CDR1 as NSHNY and CDR2 as SYGAGN. The CDR3 has 15 residues. CDR3 bases read: TGTGCCCGCAGTGAATCTGGGACAGGGGATTCGCCC. As protein: CARSESGTGDSP. The whole CDR3 region reads CARSESGTGDSPLYF.

Details on this clone: DNA and listed protein disagree at residue 10, so the protein shown here was translated from the DNA. Mouse germline and gene names are used. The CDR3 is cut off 3 residues early in the read; its end comes from the germline J gene. V usage is TRBV1 and J usage is TRBJ1-6; no clear D. TRBJ1-6 is reported as an ORF; its role is uncertain. Germline-derived CDR1 and CDR2 are NSQYPW and LRSPGD (reference sequence). The CDR3 has 13 amino acids. V was clipped by 1 base and J by 9 bases, with 7 bases between them. Incomplete CDR3 DNA: TGCACCTGCAGTGCAGGAGGGTTTTCGCCC. Translating gives CTCSAGGFSP. The full CDR3 reads CTCSAGGFSPLYF.

This clone was seen a few times. Gene names follow the mouse nomenclature. The CDR3 is cut off 4 residues early in the read; its end comes from the germline J gene. The chain joins TRBV13-2 to TRBJ2-1, with D maybe TRBD2 (8 bases). This CDR3 region has 17 residues. In germline, CDR1 is NNHNN, CDR2 SYGAGS (reference sequence). Trimming stripped 0 bases from V and 6 bases from J, with 19 bases between. The CDR3 DNA, read in part, is TGTGCCAGCGGTGATGCAGGTCAGGGGGGGCTTTCTGCT. It yields the protein CASGDAGQGGLSA. The whole CDR3 protein reads CASGDAGQGGLSAEQFF.

This clone was seen only a few times. These gene names are mouse names. The CDR3 bases that were read are TGCACCTGCAGGAGGGACAATAGTCAAAAC. It translates to CTCRRDNSQN. The complete CDR3 sequence is CTCRRDNSQNTLYF. The chain uses TRBV1 and TRBJ2-4, with D tentatively TRBD1 (6 bases). The read halts 4 residues ahead of the CDR3 end, with the missing end drawn from the germline J gene. V was pared by 6 bases and J by 0 bases, with 10 bases between. Per germline, CDR1 NSQYPW and CDR2 LRSPGD (reference sequence). This CDR3 has 14 residues.

With regard to this clone: Gene names are mouse gene names. The read ends 4 residues shy of where the CDR3 ends; the end is completed using the germline J gene. The chain links TRBV13-3 to TRBJ1-4; D unclear. The V and J ends lost 5 bases and 3 bases respectively, with 8 bases between them. The CDR3 totals 13 residues. The germline V gene has CDR1 NNHDY and CDR2 SYVADS. The chain's CDR3 is CASRQTTNERLFF. The part of the CDR3 DNA that was read is TGTGCCAGCAGACAGACAACCAACGAA.

This clone was counted at least ten times. These gene names are mouse names. CDR3 sequence: CTCSADDKNTLYF. CDR3 DNA (partial): TGCACCTGCAGTGCAGATGACAAAAAC. The rearrangement links TRBV1 to TRBJ2-4, with no clear D. The CDR3 goes on 4 residues after the read ends, and that part is filled in from the germline J gene. The CDR3 has 13 residues. Germline CDR1 reads NSQYPW; CDR2 reads LRSPGD (reference sequence).

On this clone: These gene names are mouse names. The CDR3 goes on 4 residues after the read ends, and that part is filled in from the germline J gene. The rearrangement joins TRBV13-3 to TRBJ2-5; TRBD2 matches 9 bases. The CDR3 length is 13 residues. Germline V gene lookup returns CDR1 NNHDY and CDR2 SYVADS. CDR3: CASRGDWVDTQYF. Partial CDR3 DNA: TGTGCCAGCAGGGGGGACTGGGTGGAC.

Concerning this clone itself: The gene symbols are mouse symbols. The read is 4 residues too short to cover the CDR3 end, so that end is filled in from the germline J gene. V is TRBV19 and J is TRBJ1-1; no clear D gene. V lost 4 bases and J lost 4, with 8 bases in between. Germline V gene data show CDR1 as FNHDT and CDR2 as SITEND (reference sequence). The CDR3 is 12 amino acids. The sequenced part of the CDR3 DNA is TGTGCCAGCAGTTACAAATCCACA. This translates into CASSYKST. From start to end, the CDR3 is CASSYKSTEVFF.

There are a few counts of this clone. The listed genes are named as in mouse. The CDR3 is cut off 4 residues early in the read; its end comes from the germline J gene. This rearrangement joins TRBV19 to TRBJ2-2; D is uncertain. V was trimmed by 3 bases and J by 1 base, leaving 10 bases between them. The CDR3 length is 15 residues. Germline V gene lookup returns CDR1 FNHDT and CDR2 SITEND (reference sequence). Partial CDR3 DNA: TGTGCCAGCAGTAAATCGCACAAAAACACCGGG. It encodes CASSKSHKNTG. In full, the CDR3 is CASSKSHKNTGQLYF.

To note about this clone: Germline and genes here are mouse. The sequenced fragment ends 4 residues before the CDR3 boundary, so the rest is inferred from the germline J gene. The chain carries TRBV13-1 and TRBJ2-1, with 10 nucleotides matching TRBD1. Trimming cost V 2 bases and J 5 bases; bases outside gene matches: 4. The CDR3 length is 15 residues. Germline V CDR1 and CDR2: NSHNY, SYGAGN. The CDR3 here is CASSEPGTGDAEQFF. The DNA read from the CDR3 is TGTGCCAGCAGTGAGCCCGGGACAGGGGATGCT.

Comments on this clone: Germline and genes here are mouse. The read comes to an end 4 residues before the CDR3 does, leaving the germline J gene to fill in the end. The V gene is TRBV13-3, the J gene TRBJ1-4; 10 bases are a match to TRBD1. The CDR3 is made up of 15 amino acids. Germline trimming cut 3 bases from V and 4 bases from J; bases unmatched to any gene: 3. CDR1 and CDR2 (germline): NNHDY, SYVADS. The CDR3 protein is CASSGQGAGNERLFF. CDR3 DNA, as far as it was read: TGTGCCAGCAGTGGACAGGGGGCGGGCAACGAA.

This clone was detected only a few times. Mouse gene names and germline throughout. The DNA ends 4 residues before the CDR3 does, and the rest of the CDR3 is filled in from the germline J gene. The V gene is TRBV3, the J gene TRBJ2-5; D gene ambiguous. V lost 8 bases and J 2 bases, leaving 2 bases between the germline ends. In germline, CDR1 is SNHLY, CDR2 FYNGKV (reference sequence). CDR3 length: 10 amino acids. This chain's CDR3 is CASLQDTQYF. The part of the CDR3 DNA that was read is TGTGCCAGCCTCCAAGAC. The full variable domain, in which reference TRBV3 and TRBJ2-5 provide the parts outside the CDR3, is GPKVLQIPSHQIIDMGQMVTLNCDPVSNHLYFYWYKQILGQQMEFLVNFYNGKVMEKSKLFKDQFSVERPDGSYFTLKIQPTALEDSAVYFCASLQDTQYFGPGTRLLVL.

This clone occurred many times. Gene names are the mouse ones. The CDR3 end falls 4 residues outside the read, so it is completed with the germline J gene. The gene calls are TRBV13-3 and TRBJ2-1, with D perhaps matching TRBD2 (7 bases). The CDR3 spans 14 residues. Germline V lookup: CDR1 NNHDY, CDR2 SYVADS. Between the trimmed V and J ends, which lost 4 bases and 4 bases, there was a span of 12 bases. Partial CDR3 DNA: TGTGCCAGCAGTTTACTGGGGACATATGCT. Protein sequence: CASSLLGTYA. The CDR3 reads in full as CASSLLGTYAEQFF.

Concerning this clone: The genes are named according to mouse. Sequencing ends 4 residues short of the CDR3 end; the germline J gene provides the rest. V usage is TRBV29 and J usage is TRBJ2-4, with 11 bases identical to TRBD1. The germline V gene has CDR1 MSHET and CDR2 SYDVDS. V was pared by 2 bases and J by 0 bases, with 1 base of the junction left unmatched. The CDR3 is 16 amino acids. The CDR3 reads CASSLGTGGSQNTLYF. The CDR3 DNA, read in part, is TGTGCTAGCAGTTTAGGGACAGGGGGTAGTCAAAAC.

A word on this clone: TCRdb's protein and the translated DNA diverge at residue 12; the protein reported here is the translation of the DNA. Genes and germline come from the mouse. With the read ending 3 residues before the CDR3 end, the germline J gene is used to fill in that end. The rearrangement joins TRBV1 to TRBJ1-3; TRBD1 might be the D (6 bases). Germline loops: CDR1 NSQYPW, CDR2 LRSPGD (reference sequence). Between the trimmed V and J ends, which lost 0 bases and 6 bases, there was a span of 12 bases. There are 15 residues in the CDR3. Incomplete CDR3 DNA: TGCACCTGCAGTGCAGACAGAGGGGGAACAAATACG. Amino acid sequence: CTCSADRGGTNT. The whole CDR3 protein reads CTCSADRGGTNTLYF. The full variable domain, with the rest looked up from reference TRBV1 and TRBJ1-3, is VTLLEQNPRWRLVPRGQAVNLRCILKNSQYPWMSWYQQDLQKQLQWLFTLRSPGDKEVKSLPGADYLATRVTDTELRLQVANMSQGRTLYCTCSADRGGTNTLYFGEGSRLIVV.

This clone was recorded a few times. Gene and germline names: mouse. The read finishes 4 residues shy of the CDR3 end, and the germline J gene is used to complete it. The chain uses TRBV1 and TRBJ2-7; 8 nucleotides match TRBD1. In germline, CDR1 is NSQYPW, CDR2 LRSPGD (reference sequence). The CDR3 contains 15 residues. The DNA read from the CDR3 is TGCACCTGCAGTGCAGTGGGGGCAGGGGGCCAT. Its protein product is CTCSAVGAGGH. The whole CDR3 protein reads CTCSAVGAGGHEQYF.

Details on this clone: Each gene name is a mouse one. The chain's CDR3 is CASSLRDRSYEQYF. The DNA read from the CDR3 is TGTGCCAGCAGCCTCCGGGACAGGTCTTAT. The J gene is TRBJ2-7, the V gene TRBV5, with 8 bases that match TRBD1. The read stops 4 residues short of the end of the CDR3; the missing end is completed from the germline J gene. This CDR3 comprises 14 residues. The germline gives CDR1 LGHNA, CDR2 YNLKQL (reference sequence).

Only a few counts were recorded for this clone. The germline and genes are mouse ones. The missing CDR3 end, 4 residues past where the read stops, is filled in from the germline J gene. The gene calls are TRBV1 and TRBJ2-1; 13 bases are shared with TRBD2. The CDR3 is 16 residues long. The germline CDR1 and CDR2 sequences are NSQYPW and LRSPGD (reference sequence). J gave up 2 bases and V 3 bases, and 1 base lay outside the gene matches. The CDR3 region is CTCSADWGGDYAEQFF. The covered CDR3 bases are TGCACCTGCAGTGCGGACTGGGGGGGCGACTATGCT.

Comment on this clone: Gene names refer to mouse genes. The DNA ends 4 residues before the CDR3 does, and the rest of the CDR3 is filled in from the germline J gene. The chain is built from TRBV13-2 and TRBJ2-4; 7 nucleotides match TRBD2. V shed 0 bases, J shed 0 bases, and the junction held 7 bases outside the gene matches. The CDR3 length is 17 residues. Germline-derived CDR1 and CDR2 are NNHNN and SYGAGS (reference sequence). The covered CDR3 bases are TGTGCCAGCGGTGATGCATTTGGGGGGACTAGTCAAAAC. It translates to CASGDAFGGTSQN. The whole CDR3 protein reads CASGDAFGGTSQNTLYF.

This clone was seen many times. Mouse gene names apply. The read falls 4 residues short of the CDR3 end, and the missing part is taken from the germline J gene. The chain carries TRBV13-3 and TRBJ1-1; D not certain. The germline V gene has CDR1 NNHDY and CDR2 SYVADS. CDR3 length: 15 amino acids. The germline V and J ends were trimmed by 0 bases and 0 bases, with 9 bases remaining between them. The CDR3 sequence: CASSDEAGSNTEVFF. Partial CDR3 DNA: TGTGCCAGCAGTGATGAGGCAGGATCAAACACA.

To note about this clone: Gene names and germline match the mouse. Read data end 4 residues before the CDR3 end; the end is taken from the germline J gene. J is TRBJ2-3 and V is TRBV1; 9 bases are shared with TRBD2. The germline gives CDR1 NSQYPW, CDR2 LRSPGD (reference sequence). After removal of 0 bases from V and 1 base from J, the junction contained 5 bases not matched to a gene. This CDR3 comprises 17 residues. This chain's CDR3 is CTCSADSGGEGAETLYF. The CDR3 DNA, read in part, is TGCACCTGCAGTGCAGACTCTGGGGGGGAAGGTGCAGAA.

This clone showed up just a few times. Here the gene names and germline are mouse. Read coverage stops 4 residues before the CDR3 terminus; the germline J gene supplies the remainder. The chain employs TRBV19 and TRBJ2-2; perhaps TRBD1 as D (6 bases). CDR3 size: 15 residues. Trimming removed 2 bases from V and 3 bases from J, with 11 bases in between. The germline gives CDR1 FNHDT, CDR2 SITEND (reference sequence). CDR3 sequence reads: CASSIRGWDTGQLYF. CDR3 bases read: TGTGCCAGCAGTATCAGGGGATGGGACACCGGG.

At least ten counts were recorded for this clone. At residue 11, the TCRdb protein and translated DNA are inconsistent; the protein given comes from the DNA. Mouse gene names and germline throughout. The CDR3 sequence: CASSSGPHNSPLYF. The CDR3 bases that were read are TGTGCCAGCAGTTCAGGGCCTCATAATTCGCCC. This chain links TRBV13-3 with TRBJ1-6; maybe TRBD1 (5 bases). The CDR3 goes on 3 residues after the read ends, and that part is filled in from the germline J gene. TRBJ1-6 is treated as an ORF (open reading frame) with a function not yet certain. V was pared by 4 bases and J by 5 bases, with 10 bases between. CDR1 and CDR2 from the germline V gene are NNHDY and SYVADS. This CDR3 contains 14 residues.

This clone has a handful of counts. Each gene name is a mouse one. The observed sequence ends 4 residues before the CDR3 terminus, with the missing tail filled in from the germline J gene. The chain combines TRBV1 with TRBJ2-7; 10 bases match TRBD2. Trimming at V came to 3 bases and at J to 3 bases, leaving 8 bases not matched to a gene. This CDR3 has 16 amino acids. Germline CDR1 is NSQYPW and CDR2 is LRSPGD (reference sequence). The DNA read from the CDR3 is TGCACCTGCAGTGCCGGGGACTGGGGCTCACTCTAT. It specifies CTCSAGDWGSLY. The whole CDR3 protein reads CTCSAGDWGSLYEQYF.

This clone was detected a few times. Gene names refer to mouse genes. The read terminates 4 residues before the CDR3 end, so the remaining end is supplied by the germline J gene. The chain employs TRBV13-3 and TRBJ2-1; 8 bases are shared with TRBD1. The CDR3 sequence is 15 residues long. J was trimmed by 6 bases and V by 1 base; bases with no gene match: 6. Germline V gives CDR1 NNHDY, CDR2 SYVADS. The CDR3 sequence is CASSDQDRESAEQFF. CDR3 DNA (partial): TGTGCCAGCAGTGATCAGGACAGGGAGAGTGCT.

This clone was counted only a few times. All gene names here are mouse names. The read halts 4 residues ahead of the CDR3 end, with the missing end drawn from the germline J gene. V is TRBV1 and J is TRBJ2-1, with 7 bases that match TRBD1. The CDR3 runs to 15 residues. Germline-derived CDR1 and CDR2 are NSQYPW and LRSPGD (reference sequence). CDR3 residues: CTCSAVRDRRAEQFF. CDR3 DNA, as far as it was read: TGCACCTGCAGTGCCGTCCGGGACAGAAGAGCT.

As regards this clone: All gene names here are mouse names. The CDR3 end is not reached by the read, which stops 4 residues before it; the germline J gene fills it in. This chain uses TRBV19 with TRBJ2-3; D gene unclear. This CDR3 is built from 10 residues. Germline V gene lookup returns CDR1 FNHDT and CDR2 SITEND (reference sequence). The CDR3 here is CASSRETLYF. Incomplete CDR3 DNA: TGTGCCAGCAGTAGAGAA.

This clone has a handful of counts. Mouse gene names apply. The CDR3 end lies 4 residues beyond the end of the read and is filled in from the germline J gene. The V gene is TRBV19, the J gene TRBJ2-5; perhaps TRBD1 as D (6 bases). The CDR3 is made up of 15 amino acids. Germline V CDR1 and CDR2: FNHDT, SITEND (reference sequence). Trimming left V 2 bases short and J 1 base short, with 11 bases between. CDR3 residues: CASSMPGVDQDTQYF. The CDR3 DNA, read in part, is TGTGCCAGCAGTATGCCAGGGGTTGACCAAGAC.

Turning to this clone: Genes and germline come from the mouse. Read sequence stops 4 residues before the CDR3 end, and the germline J gene provides the missing end. This chain uses TRBV12-1 with TRBJ2-1; perhaps TRBD1 as D (5 bases). CDR1 and CDR2 from the germline V gene are SGHSN and HYEKVE. V was shortened by 2 bases and J by 1 base, with 11 bases between the two germline ends. The CDR3 loop spans 15 amino acids. The sequenced CDR3 bases are TGTGCCAGCTCTCGCGCCCAGGGAAACTATGCT. This sequence encodes CASSRAQGNYA. The whole CDR3 sequence reads CASSRAQGNYAEQFF.